This TCR beta chain was captured in a study of blood T cell repertoires in COVID-19. Method: immunoSEQ multiplex PCR; TCRdb's copy keeps in-frame clones and lacks some. The data hold about 220,000 clones, with around nine tenths observed a single time. This clone has more than one count but fewer than ten. The CDR3 is made up of 12 amino acids. CDR1 and CDR2 (germline): MDHEN, SYDVKM. The V end lost 6 bases, the J end lost 2 bases, and 7 bases lay between the germline ends. This clonotype was sampled from a middle-aged man with acute or convalescent COVID-19. What was sequenced was peripheral blood. V usage is TRBV28 and J usage is TRBJ2-5; no definite D call. The DNA of the CDR3 is TGTGCCAGCAGAGAACTTCAAGAGACCCAGTACTTC. Its translation is CASRELQETQYF.